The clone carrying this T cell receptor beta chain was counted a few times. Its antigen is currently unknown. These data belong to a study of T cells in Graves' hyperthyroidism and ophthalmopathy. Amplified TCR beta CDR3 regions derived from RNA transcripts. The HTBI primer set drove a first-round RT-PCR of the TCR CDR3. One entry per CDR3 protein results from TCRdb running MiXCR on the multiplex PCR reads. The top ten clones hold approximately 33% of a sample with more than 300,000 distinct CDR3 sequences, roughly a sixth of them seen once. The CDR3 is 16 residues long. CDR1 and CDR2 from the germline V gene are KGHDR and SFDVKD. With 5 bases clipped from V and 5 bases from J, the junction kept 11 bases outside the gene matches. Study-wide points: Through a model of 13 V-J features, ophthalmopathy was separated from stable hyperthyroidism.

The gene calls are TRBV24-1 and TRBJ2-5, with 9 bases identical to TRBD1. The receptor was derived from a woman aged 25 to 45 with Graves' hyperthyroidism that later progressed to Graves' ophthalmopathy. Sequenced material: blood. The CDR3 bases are TGTGCCACCAGTGCCGCCCCGGGACAGGGTGGGGAGACCCAGTACTTC. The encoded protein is CATSAAPGQGGETQYF.